The 27 T cell receptor beta chains presented below share a single source sample, sequenced in a study of cytomegalovirus exposure and HLA in healthy donors. 60 Vbeta and 13 Jbeta primers were used in PCR. Sequencing was performed with immunoSEQ multiplex PCR; in TCRdb, only in-frame clones are kept and a portion is missing. Here the sample spans around 150,000 clones, around 77% being singletons. The sample taken for sequencing was PBMCs. The receptors stem from a middle-aged woman in good health and CMV-seronegative.

CDR3: CASSRGTIAGGSSYNEQFF. CDR3 DNA: TGTGCCAGTAGTCGGGGGACAATAGCGGGAGGGAGCTCCTACAATGAGCAGTTCTTC. The chain links TRBV19 to TRBJ2-1, with 11 bases matching TRBD2. V was pared by 5 bases and J by 0 bases, with 12 bases of the junction left unmatched. There are 19 residues in the CDR3. CDR1 and CDR2 from the germline V gene are LNHDA and SQIVND (reference sequence).

In this sample, this clone turned up once. The rearrangement links TRBV29-1 to TRBJ1-5; 10 nucleotides agree with TRBD1. Per germline, CDR1 SQVTM and CDR2 ANQGSEA. V shed 7 bases, J shed 6 bases, and the junction held 3 bases outside the gene matches. CDR3 length: 12 amino acids. CDR3: CSGGDRGQPQHF. The CDR3 coding sequence is TGCAGCGGCGGGGACAGGGGTCAGCCCCAGCATTTT.

V is TRBV13 and J is TRBJ2-3; no firm D call. The V end lost 0 bases, the J end lost 6 bases, and 7 bases lay between the germline ends. Germline loops: CDR1 PRHDT, CDR2 FYEKMQ (reference sequence). The CDR3 sequence is 13 residues long. CDR3 sequence: CASSLGTPDTQYF. CDR3 nucleotide sequence: TGTGCCAGCAGCTTAGGGACACCCGATACGCAGTATTTT.

The gene calls are TRBV28 and TRBJ2-7; possibly TRBD1 for D (6 bases). Looked up from germline, CDR1 is MDHEN and CDR2 is SYDVKM. This CDR3 spans 16 amino acids. Trimming removed 7 bases at V and 0 bases at J, with 19 bases between. The CDR3 DNA reads as TGTGCCAGCAACTTACAGGGCTCATCCCGCTCCTACGAGCAGTACTTC. Its protein product is CASNLQGSSRSYEQYF.

The gene calls are TRBV19 and TRBJ2-5; 7 positions match TRBD1. The end of the DNA aligns better with TRBJ2-7, so the J call may be wrong. This CDR3 comprises 14 residues. Germline values: CDR1 LNHDA, CDR2 SQIVND (reference sequence). The CDR3 DNA reads as TGTGCCAGTAGTTACCCAGACAGGGCCTACGAGCAGTACTTC. Protein sequence: CASSYPDRAYEQYF.

The chain couples TRBV4-2 to TRBJ2-7; 10 nucleotides agree with TRBD2. Germline assignment: CDR1 LGHNA and CDR2 YNFKEQ. The CDR3 length is 16 residues. V gave up 1 base and J gave up 3 bases; unmatched junction bases: 6. The CDR3 sequence is CASSQGAGLAVYEQYF. Here the CDR3 DNA reads TGTGCCAGCAGCCAAGGGGCCGGACTAGCGGTCTACGAGCAGTACTTC.

The V call is TRBV5-1, the J call TRBJ1-3; the match to TRBD1 covers 7 bases. The CDR3 has 14 amino acids. From germline, CDR1 is SGHRS and CDR2 YFSETQ. With 0 bases clipped from V and 8 bases from J, the junction kept 5 bases outside the gene matches. The CDR3 spells CASSLGQGGDTIYF. Here the CDR3 DNA reads TGCGCCAGCAGCTTGGGACAGGGCGGGGACACCATATATTTT.

This clone was found once. The V gene is TRBV4-1, the J gene TRBJ2-5; TRBD2 is a possible D gene (5 bases). V lost 0 bases, J lost 5 bases, and 19 bases lay in between. The germline V gene has CDR1 MGHRA and CDR2 YSYEKL. CDR3 length: 17 amino acids. The CDR3 is CASSQDMLSPGGETQYF. The CDR3, as DNA: TGCGCCAGCAGCCAAGATATGTTAAGCCCTGGCGGGGAGACCCAGTACTTC.

The chain links TRBV29-1 to TRBJ2-3; D call uncertain. The V end lost 4 bases, the J end lost 0 bases, and 8 bases lay between the germline ends. The germline gives CDR1 SQVTM, CDR2 ANQGSEA. The CDR3 spans 13 residues. The CDR3 protein is CSVAFTSTDTQYF. As DNA, the CDR3 is TGCAGCGTTGCCTTCACTAGCACAGATACGCAGTATTTT.

The chain has TRBV9 and TRBJ2-2, with a tentative D call TRBD1 (6 bases). Looked up from germline, CDR1 is SGDLS and CDR2 is YYNGEE. The CDR3 loop spans 15 amino acids. Trimming cost V 0 bases and J 6 bases, with 12 bases left between them. CDR3 nucleotides: TGTGCCAGCAGCGTAGTGTTAGGGGGTCCCGGGGAGCTGTTTTTT. Protein sequence: CASSVVLGGPGELFF.

This rearrangement joins TRBV11-3 to TRBJ1-1; weak D call: TRBD1 (6 bases). V was cut by 5 bases and J by 5 bases, with 15 bases left in between. CDR3 length: 14 amino acids. In germline, CDR1 is SGHNT, CDR2 YENEEA. CDR3 in DNA: TGTGCCAGCAGCCCCCGAGGGGGAAGAACTGAAGCTTTCTTT. This sequence encodes CASSPRGGRTEAFF.

The chain combines TRBV29-1 with TRBJ2-3; 8 bases align to TRBD1. The germline V gene encodes CDR1 SQVTM and CDR2 ANQGSEA. V shed 2 bases and J 6 bases; nucleotides not matched to a gene: 4. This CDR3 is built from 13 residues. This chain's CDR3 is CSVEKDRADTQYF. The CDR3 coding sequence is TGCAGCGTTGAAAAGGACAGGGCGGATACGCAGTATTTT.

The V call is TRBV10-1, the J call TRBJ2-7; no firm D call. The V end was cut by 9 bases, the J end by 2 bases, with 8 bases between. The CDR3 is made up of 11 amino acids. In germline, CDR1 is WNHNN, CDR2 SYGVQD (reference sequence). The CDR3 region is CARPSTYEQYF. CDR3 DNA sequence: TGCGCCAGACCTAGTACCTACGAGCAGTACTTC.

V gene TRBV19 combines with J gene TRBJ1-1; the D gene is possibly TRBD1 (5 bases). The germline V and J ends were trimmed by 3 bases and 7 bases, with 9 bases remaining between them. CDR1 and CDR2 from the germline V gene are LNHDA and SQIVND (reference sequence). This CDR3 has 12 amino acids. CDR3 bases: TGTGCCAGTAGTATGGGGCTGGATGAAGCTTTCTTT. Protein: CASSMGLDEAFF. The variable domain in full, completed from reference TRBV19 and TRBJ1-1, reads DGGITQSPKYLFRKEGQNVTLSCEQNLNHDAMYWYRQDPGQGLRLIYYSQIVNDFQKGDIAEGYSVSREKKESFPLTVTSAQKNPTAFYLCASSMGLDEAFFGQGTRLTVV.

The chain is built from TRBV2 and TRBJ2-7; unclear D gene. The CDR3 is 13 residues long. V was shortened by 4 bases and J by 0 bases, with 7 bases between the two germline ends. Germline-derived CDR1 and CDR2 are SNHLY and FYNNEI. CDR3 nucleotide sequence: TGTGCCAGCAGTGGAAAGCTCTCCTACGAGCAGTACTTC. Protein: CASSGKLSYEQYF.

The J gene is TRBJ2-5, the V gene TRBV27, with 12 bases matching TRBD2. The CDR3 spans 16 residues. Germline V CDR1 and CDR2: MNHEY, SMNVEV (reference sequence). With V trimmed by 6 bases and J by 2 bases, 7 bases remained unmatched. In nucleotides, the CDR3 is TGTGCCAGCAGCCGCAGCGGGACTAGCGGGCAAGAGACCCAGTACTTC. Its protein product is CASSRSGTSGQETQYF.

The chain recombines TRBV5-1 with TRBJ2-1; TRBD1 aligns across 8 bases. CDR1 is SGHRS, CDR2 YFSETQ, per germline. V gave up 5 bases and J gave up 10 bases; unmatched junction bases: 5. The CDR3 spans 12 residues. The CDR3 coding sequence is TGCGCCAGCAGACGGACAGGGTACGAGCAGTTCTTC. It codes for CASRRTGYEQFF.

The V gene is TRBV7-9, the J gene TRBJ2-3; a possible D gene is TRBD2 (5 bases). From germline, CDR1 is SEHNR and CDR2 FQNEAQ (reference sequence). Trimming removed 2 bases at V and 1 base at J, with 10 bases between. The length of the CDR3 is 15 residues. The CDR3, as DNA: TGTGCCAGCAGCTTAAGTGGGAGTGGCACAGATACGCAGTATTTT. Encoded protein: CASSLSGSGTDTQYF. Filled out from reference TRBV7-9 and TRBJ2-3, the complete variable domain reads DTGVSQNPRHKITKRGQNVTFRCDPISEHNRLYWYRQTLGQGPEFLTYFQNEAQLEKSRLLSDRFSAERPKGSFSTLEIQRTEQGDSAMYLCASSLSGSGTDTQYFGPGTRLTVL.

The chain combines TRBV18 with TRBJ1-5, with D perhaps TRBD1 (5 bases). From germline, CDR1 is KGHSH and CDR2 LQKENI. V gave up 3 bases and J gave up 1 base, with 10 bases separating them. CDR3 length equals 15 residues. As DNA, the CDR3 is TGTGCCAGCTCACCTCAAGGGGCAAGCAATCAGCCCCAGCATTTT. Residues: CASSPQGASNQPQHF.

The chain has TRBV5-1 and TRBJ1-1, with no clear D. There are 12 residues in the CDR3. CDR1 and CDR2 (germline): SGHRS, YFSETQ. V lost 5 bases, J lost 5 bases, and 10 bases lay in between. The CDR3 region is CASRVRGTEAFF. The CDR3 bases are TGCGCCAGCAGAGTAAGAGGGACTGAAGCTTTCTTT.

V usage is TRBV4-1 and J usage is TRBJ2-7; TRBD2 agrees at 10 bases. The germline V gene has CDR1 MGHRA and CDR2 YSYEKL. The CDR3 totals 15 residues. V gave up 2 bases and J gave up 2 bases; unmatched junction bases: 3. Written as DNA, the CDR3 is TGCGCCAGCAGCCAATCCGGGACTAGCGCCTACGAGCAGTACTTC. It translates to CASSQSGTSAYEQYF.

J is TRBJ2-7 and V is TRBV7-6; TRBD2 matches 7 bases. J gave up 2 bases and V 0 bases, and 7 bases lay outside the gene matches. The CDR3 is made up of 16 amino acids. The germline gives CDR1 SGHVS, CDR2 FNYEAQ. The CDR3 reads CASSLAVGGGTYEQYF. The CDR3 DNA sequence: TGTGCCAGCAGCTTAGCGGTGGGCGGGGGAACCTACGAGCAGTACTTC.

The chain has TRBV9 and TRBJ2-3; D remains unclear. Trimming shortened V by 5 bases and J by 2 bases, and 6 bases separated the two germline ends. Germline CDR1 and CDR2: SGDLS and YYNGEE. The CDR3 loop spans 12 amino acids. The CDR3 DNA is TGTGCCAGCAGTCAGTCCACAGATACGCAGTATTTT. Translating gives CASSQSTDTQYF.

The chain recombines TRBV6-1 with TRBJ1-1; D call uncertain. This CDR3 region has 13 residues. Germline V gives CDR1 MNHNS, CDR2 SASEGT. Trimming pared 7 bases from V and 2 bases from J, leaving 11 bases between. Here the CDR3 reads CASKTALNTEAFF. CDR3 coding DNA: TGTGCCAGCAAAACAGCCCTAAACACTGAAGCTTTCTTT.

This clone was seen only a few times. The CDR3 DNA reads as TGCGCCAGCAGTCAATTGTCGGGCGGGAGGGCCTCAGAGACCCAGTACTTC. Its translation: CASSQLSGGRASETQYF. V is TRBV23-1 and J is TRBJ2-5, with TRBD2 matching 9 bases. TRBV23-1 is an ORF, and what it does is uncertain. The ends lost 1 base at V and 4 bases at J; junction bases unmatched: 10. CDR3 length equals 17 residues.

This clone was recorded a few times. The chain is built from TRBV29-1 and TRBJ1-1; TRBD1 might be the D (6 bases). The CDR3 has 13 residues. CDR1 is SQVTM, CDR2 ANQGSEA, per germline. Trimming pared 3 bases from V and 6 bases from J, leaving 14 bases between. CDR3 DNA: TGCAGCGTTGACCTAACAGGGAAACCTGAAGCTTTCTTT. It is translated as CSVDLTGKPEAFF.

The chain links TRBV6-1 to TRBJ2-7, with D maybe TRBD2 (5 bases). The CDR3 contains 14 residues. The V and J ends lost 1 base and 0 bases respectively, with 7 bases between them. CDR1 is MNHNS and CDR2 is SASEGT in the germline V gene. CDR3 sequence reads: CASSEGTHSYEQYF. CDR3 nucleotides: TGTGCCAGCAGTGAAGGGACTCACTCCTACGAGCAGTACTTC.